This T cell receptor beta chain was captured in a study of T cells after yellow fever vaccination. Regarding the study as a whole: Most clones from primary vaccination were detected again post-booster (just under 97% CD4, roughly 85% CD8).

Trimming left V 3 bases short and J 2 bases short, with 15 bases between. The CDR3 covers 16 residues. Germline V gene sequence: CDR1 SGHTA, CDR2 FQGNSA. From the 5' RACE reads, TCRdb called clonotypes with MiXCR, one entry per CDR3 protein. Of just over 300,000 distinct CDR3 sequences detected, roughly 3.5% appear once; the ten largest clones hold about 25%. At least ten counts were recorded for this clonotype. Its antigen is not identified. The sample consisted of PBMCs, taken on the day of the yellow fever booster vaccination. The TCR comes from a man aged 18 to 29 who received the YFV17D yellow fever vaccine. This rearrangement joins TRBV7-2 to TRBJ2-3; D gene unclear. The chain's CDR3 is CASSFPVTAITDTQYF. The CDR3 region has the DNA TGTGCCAGCAGCTTTCCGGTCACAGCGATCACAGATACGCAGTATTTT.